The rows below give T cell receptor beta chains drawn from one sample of a study of shared clonotypes between healthy human individuals. Sequenced by immunoSEQ multiplex PCR; TCRdb stores in-frame clones only, minus some. This sample has over 2 million clones, with about 90% found just once. The material sequenced was naive CD4+ T cells from PBMCs. These receptor sequences come from a man aged 18 to 29 in good health. Some clones in this sample may be carry-over from other donors' samples. Both conserved end residues are part of each CDR3. A D gene is named only where the DNA matches it firmly. Rows may omit the clone size; those that give it use once, few, many or a size class.

clone size: -
D gene: -
J gene: TRBJ2-5
V gene: TRBV18
CDR3 protein: CASSPQFEETQYF
CDR3 DNA: TGTGCCAGCTCACCTCAGTTCGAAGAGACCCAGTACTTC

clone size: -
D gene: -
J gene: TRBJ2-7
V gene: TRBV9
CDR3 protein: CASSVGGTGAEQYF
CDR3 DNA: TGTGCCAGCAGCGTAGGGGGAACGGGGGCCGAGCAGTACTTC

clone size: -
D gene: TRBD2
J gene: TRBJ2-1
V gene: TRBV9
CDR3 protein: CASSALGGRAAYNEQFF
CDR3 DNA: TGTGCCAGCAGCGCCCTCGGTGGGAGGGCGGCCTACAATGAGCAGTTCTTC

clone size: -
D gene: -
J gene: TRBJ1-2
V gene: TRBV19
CDR3 protein: CASSIQGNYGYTF
CDR3 DNA: TGTGCCAGTAGTATACAGGGTAACTATGGCTACACCTTC

clone size: few
D gene: TRBD2
J gene: TRBJ2-2
V gene: TRBV5-6
CDR3 protein: CASTQGLAGTGELFF
CDR3 DNA: TGTGCCAGCACCCAGGGACTAGCGGGAACCGGGGAGCTGTTTTTT

clone size: few
D gene: -
J gene: TRBJ1-1
V gene: TRBV30
CDR3 protein: CAWTRQGGTEAFF
CDR3 DNA: TGTGCCTGGACCCGGCAGGGCGGCACTGAAGCTTTCTTT

clone size: -
D gene: -
J gene: TRBJ1-2
V gene: TRBV7-9
CDR3 protein: CASSLESASAYTF
CDR3 DNA: TGTGCCAGCAGCTTAGAGAGCGCTTCGGCCTACACCTTC

clone size: -
D gene: TRBD1
J gene: TRBJ2-4
V gene: TRBV28
CDR3 protein: CASSPTGLNIQYF
CDR3 DNA: TGTGCCAGCAGTCCGACAGGGCTAAACATTCAGTACTTC

clone size: once
D gene: -
J gene: TRBJ2-7
V gene: TRBV7-9
CDR3 protein: CASSEPEGAYEQYF
CDR3 DNA: TGTGCCAGCAGCGAACCCGAGGGGGCCTACGAGCAGTACTTC

clone size: -
D gene: TRBD1
J gene: TRBJ1-1
V gene: TRBV27
CDR3 protein: CASRTKGQGEAEAFF
CDR3 DNA: TGTGCCAGCAGGACGAAGGGACAGGGGGAGGCTGAAGCTTTCTTT

clone size: -
D gene: -
J gene: TRBJ2-7
V gene: TRBV28
CDR3 protein: CASISNRGYEQYF
CDR3 DNA: TGTGCCAGCATATCCAACCGAGGGTACGAGCAGTACTTC

clone size: -
D gene: -
J gene: TRBJ1-1
V gene: TRBV6-6
CDR3 protein: CASSYQGTEYEAFF
CDR3 DNA: TGTGCCAGCAGTTACCAGGGGACCGAATACGAAGCTTTCTTT

clone size: -
D gene: TRBD2
J gene: TRBJ2-7
V gene: TRBV19
CDR3 protein: CASSMDGSGSLYEQYF
CDR3 DNA: TGTGCCAGTAGTATGGACGGCAGCGGGAGTCTCTACGAGCAGTACTTC

clone size: -
D gene: -
J gene: TRBJ1-1
V gene: TRBV6-1
CDR3 protein: CASSALNSGTEAFF
CDR3 DNA: TGTGCCAGCAGTGCCTTAAATTCGGGTACTGAAGCTTTCTTT

clone size: once
D gene: -
J gene: TRBJ2-6
V gene: TRBV5-1
CDR3 protein: CASSLESHRSGANVLTF
CDR3 DNA: TGCGCCAGCAGCCTCGAATCCCACCGCTCTGGGGCCAACGTCCTGACTTTC

clone size: once
D gene: -
J gene: TRBJ2-1
V gene: TRBV30
CDR3 protein: CAWSRGGTSNEQFF
CDR3 DNA: TGTGCCTGGAGTAGAGGCGGGACGAGCAATGAGCAGTTCTTC

clone size: -
D gene: -
J gene: TRBJ2-1
V gene: TRBV28
CDR3 protein: CASSPWPTYNEQFF
CDR3 DNA: TGTGCCAGCAGTCCTTGGCCGACTTACAATGAGCAGTTCTTC

clone size: -
D gene: -
J gene: TRBJ2-6
V gene: TRBV5-4
CDR3 protein: CASSFDGSGANVLTF
CDR3 DNA: TGTGCCAGCAGCTTCGACGGTTCAGGGGCCAACGTCCTGACTTTC

clone size: -
D gene: -
J gene: TRBJ2-1
V gene: TRBV2
CDR3 protein: CASLLDRLNEQFF
CDR3 DNA: TGTGCCAGCTTATTAGATCGACTAAATGAGCAGTTCTTC

clone size: -
D gene: -
J gene: TRBJ1-4
V gene: TRBV28
CDR3 protein: CASRTGRSGEKLFF
CDR3 DNA: TGTGCCAGCAGAACGGGACGGTCGGGGGAAAAACTGTTTTTT

clone size: -
D gene: -
J gene: TRBJ2-2
V gene: TRBV19
CDR3 protein: CASSIRYTGELFF
CDR3 DNA: TGTGCCAGTAGTATAAGATACACCGGGGAGCTGTTTTTT

clone size: -
D gene: -
J gene: TRBJ2-3
V gene: TRBV27
CDR3 protein: CASSRGTDTQYF
CDR3 DNA: TGTGCCAGCAGTAGGGGAACAGATACGCAGTATTTT

clone size: -
D gene: -
J gene: TRBJ1-1
V gene: TRBV5-1
CDR3 protein: CASSLDVTSSNTEAFF
CDR3 DNA: TGCGCCAGCAGCTTGGACGTAACTAGCTCGAACACTGAAGCTTTCTTT

clone size: -
D gene: -
J gene: TRBJ2-3
V gene: TRBV7-3
CDR3 protein: CASSSRGAGSTDTQYF
CDR3 DNA: TGTGCCAGCAGCTCCAGGGGGGCGGGATCCACAGATACGCAGTATTTT

clone size: -
D gene: -
J gene: TRBJ2-7
V gene: TRBV5-6
CDR3 protein: CASSFSTVSWVNEQYF
CDR3 DNA: TGTGCCAGCAGCTTTTCGACAGTTTCCTGGGTGAACGAGCAGTACTTC